This T cell receptor beta chain was found in a study of cytomegalovirus exposure and HLA in healthy donors. Primers included in the PCR were 60 Vbeta and 13 Jbeta primers. Sequencing was performed with immunoSEQ multiplex PCR; in TCRdb, only in-frame clones are kept and a portion is missing. The sample consists of 110,000 to 150,000 clones, approximately 70% of them appearing once. Overall study results and limits: A further, later analysis showed that HLA-associated TCR beta chains (compared with equally common others) were more clonally expanded.

In the case of this clone: The antigen remains unidentified.

The CDR3 is 13 residues long. Germline V CDR1 and CDR2: MNHNS, SASEGT. The V and J ends lost 0 bases and 15 bases, in that order; junction bases with no gene match: 6. The chain carries TRBV6-1 and TRBJ2-1; 9 bases line up with TRBD2. The source material was PBMCs. The receptor was derived from a woman aged 55-70 years in good health and CMV-seropositive. The CDR3 here is CASSEARLAVVFF. The CDR3 DNA reads as TGTGCCAGCAGTGAAGCAAGACTAGCGGTCGTGTTCTTC.